The T cell receptor (beta chain) described here comes from a study of response to subunit inactivated influenza vaccine. Per germline, CDR1 SGDLS and CDR2 YYNGEE. V lost 2 bases and J lost 2; bases outside the gene matches: 3. The CDR3 runs 16 residues. A few counts support this clonotype. TCRdb called the RT-PCR reads again in MiXCR, with one record for every CDR3 protein. The sample contains a few hundred thousand distinct CDR3 sequences, over 9% of which appear only once. This sample was shared with a second study, whose subject was T cells expressing NK-cell markers. Per that study: Synthesis of TCR beta cDNA relied on 5'RACE template switching carrying UMIs. CD8+ T cells in over five donors included dominant NKG2C+ clonotypes at roughly 1.0-7.5%.

The clonotype originates from a man aged 50 to 60 who received an inactivated influenza vaccine. The input for sequencing was PBMCs from blood, taken on the day of vaccination. This chain links TRBV9 with TRBJ2-3, with 12 bases identical to TRBD2. The CDR3, as DNA: TGTGCCAGCAGCGTCGGACTAGCGGGACCCACAGATACGCAGTATTTT. Translating it yields CASSVGLAGPTDTQYF.